This TCR beta chain was retrieved from a study of T-cell reconstitution after alpha-beta-depleted transplantation in children. The library targeted TCRbeta and was prepared with unique molecular identifiers. One entry per CDR3 protein results from TCRdb running MiXCR on the PCR reads. The sample has a few hundred thousand distinct CDR3 sequences; approximately 12% are singletons. This clonotype appeared many times. V lost 5 bases and J lost 0, with 13 bases in between. Looked up from germline, CDR1 is SEHNR and CDR2 is FQNEAQ (reference sequence). The CDR3 contains 15 residues. The sequence was collected from a human donor who donated a stem cell graft to a child with combined immunodeficiency. The genes are TRBV7-9 and TRBJ2-5, with D unresolved. The sequencing used PBMCs from the stem cell graft donor, collected from the stem cell graft. DNA for the CDR3: TGTGCCAGCAGCCACCCCCTGCGGTACCAAGAGACCCAGTACTTC. This codes for CASSHPLRYQETQYF.